This TCR beta chain was recovered during a study of beta chain features in type 1 diabetes. Cell sorting via CD45RO/CCR7/CD25/CD127/CD95/CD27 was performed to obtain CD4+ naive, central memory, regulatory and stem cell-like memory cells. Trimming cost V 0 bases and J 5 bases; bases outside gene matches: 8. The CDR3 covers 16 residues. Per the germline V gene, CDR1 is SGHVS and CDR2 is FNYEAQ. Expressed TCRB transcripts were sequenced, since all the RNA that had been isolated was reverse transcribed. Mean read depth for naive, central memory and regulatory T cell samples was about 3.6 million reads. The data were produced by immunoSEQ multiplex PCR, yet TCRdb's version contains in-frame clones alone and is incomplete. The repertoire holds about 710,000 clones, with 11% to 15% as singletons. Study results and limitations: Any role of HLA type in TCRB rearrangement remained unresolved here. The naive, central memory and Treg TCRB repertoires looked more alike in patients than they did in healthy donors. The study found moderately but significantly shorter TCRB CDR3s in all four CD4+ subsets of Type 1 diabetes patients.

A few counts support this clone. Its antigen is undetermined. The specimen was naive CD4+ T cells from blood. This rearrangement joins TRBV7-6 to TRBJ1-2, with 8 bases matching TRBD1. The clonotype originates from a man younger than 30 with type 1 diabetes. The CDR3 here is CASSLAPAGGGYGYTF. The CDR3 DNA follows: TGTGCCAGCAGCTTAGCCCCCGCAGGGGGCGGTTATGGCTACACCTTC.